This T cell receptor beta chain was observed in a study of circulating tumor DNA in untreated peripheral T-cell lymphoma (dated by TCRdb to about 2021). To find tumor-specific TCR clonotypes, researchers sequenced baseline tumor tissue that had been collected prior to treatment. To monitor patients with peripheral T-cell lymphoma who were getting frontline treatment on a trial, the study applied next-generation sequencing to T-cell receptor sequences. Libraries came from the immunoSEQ multiplex PCR assay. TCRdb's version of the immuneACCESS table is confined to in-frame rearrangements and falls short of the full clone set. An unresolved V gene accounts for under half of the shortfall where checked; the remainder is of unknown origin. Recorded for this sample are some 7,000 clones; approximately 62% of them occurred a single time. The ten largest account for about three fifths of the sample. General findings and caveats noted by the study authors: Tumor-specific clonotypes were identified in around 80% of patients, with identification achieved from around 86% of baseline tissues and approximately 67% of baseline serum samples.

This clone was seen a handful of times. Its antigen remains undetermined. No base quality values were provided; no much bigger clone lies one nucleotide off. The CDR3, cysteine through phenylalanine, is 13 amino acids long. The only DNA kept is the CDR3, 39 bases in frame from the first base. V is cut by 3 bases and J by 1 base, and the space between the germline ends is 6 bases. As encoded in the germline V gene, CDR1 is KGHSH while CDR2 is LQKENI. Sequencing input: tumor tissue. The sequence was obtained from a human donor with peripheral T-cell lymphoma. The rearrangement joined TRBV18 to TRBJ2-5, with no reliable assignment of the D segment. The bases read TGTGCCAGCTCACCCAACGTCCAAGAGACCCAGTACTTC. This encodes CASSPNVQETQYF.